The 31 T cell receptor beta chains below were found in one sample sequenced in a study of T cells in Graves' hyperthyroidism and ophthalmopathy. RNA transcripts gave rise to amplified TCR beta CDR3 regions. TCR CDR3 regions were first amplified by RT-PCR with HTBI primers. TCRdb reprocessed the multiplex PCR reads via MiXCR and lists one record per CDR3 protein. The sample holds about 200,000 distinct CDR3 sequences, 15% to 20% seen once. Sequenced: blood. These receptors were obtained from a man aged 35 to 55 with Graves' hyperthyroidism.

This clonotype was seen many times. The CDR3 DNA sequence: TGTGCCAGCAGCTCCCCAGGGTTGCGCTACACCTTC. Its protein is CASSSPGLRYTF. This chain joins TRBV7-2 and TRBJ1-2; the D gene is possibly TRBD1 (5 bases). V gave up 4 bases and J gave up 9 bases, with 12 bases separating them. Germline V gene lookup returns CDR1 SGHTA and CDR2 FQGNSA. The CDR3 has 12 amino acids.

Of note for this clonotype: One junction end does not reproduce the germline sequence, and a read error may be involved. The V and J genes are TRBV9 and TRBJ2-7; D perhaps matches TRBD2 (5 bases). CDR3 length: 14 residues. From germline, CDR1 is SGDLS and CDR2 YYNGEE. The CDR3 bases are TGTGCCAGCAGCGTAGGGACTTTTACCTACAAGCAGTACTTC. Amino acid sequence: CASSVGTFTYKQYF.

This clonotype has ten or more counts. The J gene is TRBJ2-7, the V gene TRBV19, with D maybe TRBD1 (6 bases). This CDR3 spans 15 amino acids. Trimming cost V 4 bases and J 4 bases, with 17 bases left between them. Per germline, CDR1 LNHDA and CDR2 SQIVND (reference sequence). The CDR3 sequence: CASSTTGTQPYEQYF. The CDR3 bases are TGTGCCAGTAGTACCACAGGGACCCAGCCTTACGAGCAGTACTTC.

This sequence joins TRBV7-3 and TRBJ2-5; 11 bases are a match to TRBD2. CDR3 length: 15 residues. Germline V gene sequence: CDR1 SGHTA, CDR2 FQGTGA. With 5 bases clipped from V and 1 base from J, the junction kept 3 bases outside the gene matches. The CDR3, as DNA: TGTGCCAGCAGCCGACTAGCGGGGCTCCAAGAGACCCAGTACTTC. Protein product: CASSRLAGLQETQYF.

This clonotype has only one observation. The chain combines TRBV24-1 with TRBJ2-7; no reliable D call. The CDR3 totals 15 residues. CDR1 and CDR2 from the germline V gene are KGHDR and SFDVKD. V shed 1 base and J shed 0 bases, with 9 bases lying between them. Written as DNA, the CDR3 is TGTGCCACCAGTGATTTTACTGCTGGCTCCTACGAGCAGTACTTC. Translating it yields CATSDFTAGSYEQYF.

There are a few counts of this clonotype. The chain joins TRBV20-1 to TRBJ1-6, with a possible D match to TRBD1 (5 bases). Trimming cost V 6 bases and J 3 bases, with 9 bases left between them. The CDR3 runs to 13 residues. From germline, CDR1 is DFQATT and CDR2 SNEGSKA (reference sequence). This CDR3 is CSAPDSYNSPLHF. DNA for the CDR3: TGCAGTGCACCCGACAGCTATAATTCACCCCTCCACTTT.

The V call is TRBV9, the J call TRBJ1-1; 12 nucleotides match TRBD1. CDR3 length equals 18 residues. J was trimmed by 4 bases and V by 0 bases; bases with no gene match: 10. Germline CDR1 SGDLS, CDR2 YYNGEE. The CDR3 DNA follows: TGTGCCAGCAGCGTAGCTCTTTCGGGACAGGGGGCTGGCACTGAAGCTTTCTTT. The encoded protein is CASSVALSGQGAGTEAFF.

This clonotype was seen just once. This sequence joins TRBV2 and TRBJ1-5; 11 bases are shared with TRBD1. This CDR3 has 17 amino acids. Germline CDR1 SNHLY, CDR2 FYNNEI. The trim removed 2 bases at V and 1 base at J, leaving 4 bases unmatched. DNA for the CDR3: TGTGCCAGCAGTGAAAGGACAGGGGGCAGGAGCAATCAGCCCCAGCATTTT. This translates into CASSERTGGRSNQPQHF.

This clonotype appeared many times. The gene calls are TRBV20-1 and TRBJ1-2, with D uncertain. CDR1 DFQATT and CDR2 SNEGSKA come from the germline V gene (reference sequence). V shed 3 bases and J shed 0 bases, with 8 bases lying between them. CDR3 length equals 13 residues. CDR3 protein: CSASWTTNYGYTF. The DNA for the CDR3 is TGCAGTGCTAGTTGGACTACTAACTATGGCTACACCTTC.

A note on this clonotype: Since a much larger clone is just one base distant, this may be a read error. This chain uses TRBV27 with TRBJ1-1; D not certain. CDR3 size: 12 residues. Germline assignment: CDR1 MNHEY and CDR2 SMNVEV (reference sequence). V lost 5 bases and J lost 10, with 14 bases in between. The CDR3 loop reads CASSGYRYRAFF. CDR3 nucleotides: TGTGCCAGCAGTGGATACCGGTACAGAGCTTTCTTT.

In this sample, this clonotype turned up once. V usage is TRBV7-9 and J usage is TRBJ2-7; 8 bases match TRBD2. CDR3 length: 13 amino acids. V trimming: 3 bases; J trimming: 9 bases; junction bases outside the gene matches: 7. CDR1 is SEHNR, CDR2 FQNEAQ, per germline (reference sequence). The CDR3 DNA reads TGTGCCAGCAGCTTGGATAGCGGGGTAGGGCAGTACTTC. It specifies CASSLDSGVGQYF.

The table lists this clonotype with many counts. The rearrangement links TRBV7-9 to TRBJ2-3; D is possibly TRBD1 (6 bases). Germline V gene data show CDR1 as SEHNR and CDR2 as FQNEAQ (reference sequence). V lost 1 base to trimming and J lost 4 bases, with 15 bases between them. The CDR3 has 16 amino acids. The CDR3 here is CASSLEDRNPPDTQYF. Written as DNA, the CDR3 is TGTGCCAGCAGCTTAGAAGACAGGAATCCCCCAGATACGCAGTATTTT.

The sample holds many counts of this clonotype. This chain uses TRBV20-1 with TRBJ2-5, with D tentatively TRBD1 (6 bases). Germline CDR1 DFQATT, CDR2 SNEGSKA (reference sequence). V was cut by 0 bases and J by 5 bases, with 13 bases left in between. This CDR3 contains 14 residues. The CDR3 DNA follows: TGCAGTGCTAGAGATAGAGGGGGTGCGGAGACCCAGTACTTC. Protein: CSARDRGGAETQYF.

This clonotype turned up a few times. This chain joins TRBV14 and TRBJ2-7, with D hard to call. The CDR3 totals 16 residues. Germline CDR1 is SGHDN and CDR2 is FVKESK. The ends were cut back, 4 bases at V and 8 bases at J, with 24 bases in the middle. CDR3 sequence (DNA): TGTGCCAGCAGCCCCCAATGGGGAACCCAGGATTTCAAGCAGTACTTC. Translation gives CASSPQWGTQDFKQYF.

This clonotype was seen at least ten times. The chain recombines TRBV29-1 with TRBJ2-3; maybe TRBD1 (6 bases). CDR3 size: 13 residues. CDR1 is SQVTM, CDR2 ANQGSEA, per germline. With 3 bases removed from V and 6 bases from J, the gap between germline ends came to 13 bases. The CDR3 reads CSVDMDSRDTQYF. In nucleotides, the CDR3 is TGCAGCGTTGACATGGACAGTCGGGATACGCAGTATTTT.

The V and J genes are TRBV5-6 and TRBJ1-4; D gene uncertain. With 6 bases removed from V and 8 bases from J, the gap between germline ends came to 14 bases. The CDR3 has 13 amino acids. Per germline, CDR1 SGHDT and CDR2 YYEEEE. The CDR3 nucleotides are TGTGCCAGCACCTCTTTCCGTACGGAAAAACTGTTTTTT. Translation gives CASTSFRTEKLFF. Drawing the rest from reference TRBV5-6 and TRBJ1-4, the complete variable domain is DAGVTQSPTHLIKTRGQQVTLRCSPKSGHDTVSWYQQALGQGPQFIFQYYEEEERQRGNFPDRFSGHQFPNYSSELNVNALLLGDSALYLCASTSFRTEKLFFGSGTQLSVL.

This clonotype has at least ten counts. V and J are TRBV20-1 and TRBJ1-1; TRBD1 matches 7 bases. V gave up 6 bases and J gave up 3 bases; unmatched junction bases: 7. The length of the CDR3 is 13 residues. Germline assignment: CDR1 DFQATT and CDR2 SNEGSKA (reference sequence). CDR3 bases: TGCAGTGCCATTCGGGACAGCTACACTGAAGCTTTCTTT. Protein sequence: CSAIRDSYTEAFF.

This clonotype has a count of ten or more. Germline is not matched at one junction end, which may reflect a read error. CDR3 sequence: CASSRDINTGELFF. The CDR3 coding sequence is TGTGCTAGCAGTCGGGACATAAATACCGGGGAGCTGTTTTTT. This rearrangement joins TRBV7-7 to TRBJ2-2, with a possible D match to TRBD1 (6 bases). Germline V gene lookup returns CDR1 SSHAT and CDR2 FNYEAQ (reference sequence). This CDR3 has 14 residues.

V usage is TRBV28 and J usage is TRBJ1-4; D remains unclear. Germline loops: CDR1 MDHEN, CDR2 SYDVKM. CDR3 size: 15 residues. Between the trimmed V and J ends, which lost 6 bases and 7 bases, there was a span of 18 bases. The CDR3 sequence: CASSPAQSRGEKLFF. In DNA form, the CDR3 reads TGTGCCAGCAGCCCAGCTCAGTCCCGAGGTGAAAAACTGTTTTTT.

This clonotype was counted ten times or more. The CDR3 is CASRPGTSGGNEQFF. The CDR3 nucleotides are TGTGCCAGCAGGCCGGGGACTAGCGGGGGCAATGAGCAGTTCTTC. The V and J genes are TRBV6-2 or TRBV6-3 and TRBJ2-1; 14 nucleotides match TRBD2. The V and J ends lost 6 bases and 6 bases, in that order; junction bases with no gene match: 4. Germline V gives CDR1 MNHEY, CDR2 SVGEGT. The CDR3 runs to 15 residues.

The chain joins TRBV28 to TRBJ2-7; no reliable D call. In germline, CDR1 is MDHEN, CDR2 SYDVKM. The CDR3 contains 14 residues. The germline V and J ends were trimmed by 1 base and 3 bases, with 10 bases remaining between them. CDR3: CASSLLGQNYEQYF. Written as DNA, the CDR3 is TGTGCCAGCAGTTTATTAGGCCAGAACTACGAGCAGTACTTC. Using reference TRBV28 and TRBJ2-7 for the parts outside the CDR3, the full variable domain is DVKVTQSSRYLVKRTGEKVFLECVQDMDHENMFWYRQDPGLGLRLIYFSYDVKMKEKGDIPEGYSVSREKKERFSLILESASTNQTSMYLCASSLLGQNYEQYFGPGTRLTVT.

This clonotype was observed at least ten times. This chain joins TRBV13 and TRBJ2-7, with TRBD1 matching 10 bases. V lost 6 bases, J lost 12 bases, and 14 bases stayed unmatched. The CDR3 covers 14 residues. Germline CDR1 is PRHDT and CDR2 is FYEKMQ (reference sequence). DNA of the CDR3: TGTGCCAGCAGTTCCGGGACAGGGGCTACCGGCTGGTACTTC. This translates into CASSSGTGATGWYF.

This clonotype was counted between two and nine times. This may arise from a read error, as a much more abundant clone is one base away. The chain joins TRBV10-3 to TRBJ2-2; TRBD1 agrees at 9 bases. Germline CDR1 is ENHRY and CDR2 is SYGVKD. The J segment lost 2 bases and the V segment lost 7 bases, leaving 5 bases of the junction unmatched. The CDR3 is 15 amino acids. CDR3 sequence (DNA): TGTGCCATCAAACAGGGGGCCAGTAACACCGGGGAGCTGTTTTTT. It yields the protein CAIKQGASNTGELFF.

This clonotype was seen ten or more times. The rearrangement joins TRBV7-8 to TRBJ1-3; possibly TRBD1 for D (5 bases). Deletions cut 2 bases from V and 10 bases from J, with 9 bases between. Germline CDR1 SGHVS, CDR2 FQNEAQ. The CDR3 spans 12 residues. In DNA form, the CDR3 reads TGTGCCAGCAGCTTATTTCAGGGTACCATATATTTT. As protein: CASSLFQGTIYF. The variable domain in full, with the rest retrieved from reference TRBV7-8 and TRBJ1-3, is GAGVSQSPRYKVAKRGQDVALRCDPISGHVSLFWYQQALGQGPEFLTYFQNEAQLDKSGLPSDRFFAERPEGSVSTLKIQRTQQEDSAVYLCASSLFQGTIYFGEGSWLTVV.

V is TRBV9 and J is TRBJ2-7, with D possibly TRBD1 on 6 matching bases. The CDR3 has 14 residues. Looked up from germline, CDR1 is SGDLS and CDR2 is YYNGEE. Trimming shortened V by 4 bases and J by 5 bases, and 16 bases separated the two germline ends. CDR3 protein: CASSISGEIDEQYF. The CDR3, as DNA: TGTGCCAGCAGCATTTCAGGGGAAATCGACGAGCAGTACTTC.

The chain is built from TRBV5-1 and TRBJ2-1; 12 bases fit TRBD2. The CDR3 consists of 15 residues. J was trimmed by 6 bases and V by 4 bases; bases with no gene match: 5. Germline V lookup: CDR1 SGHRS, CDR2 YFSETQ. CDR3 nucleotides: TGCGCCAGCAGCCTAACTAGCGGGGGGTCCAATGAGCAGTTCTTC. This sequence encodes CASSLTSGGSNEQFF. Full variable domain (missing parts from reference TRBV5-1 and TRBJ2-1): KAGVTQTPRYLIKTRGQQVTLSCSPISGHRSVSWYQQTPGQGLQFLFEYFSETQRNKGNFPGRFSGRQFSNSRSEMNVSTLELGDSALYLCASSLTSGGSNEQFFGPGTRLTVL.

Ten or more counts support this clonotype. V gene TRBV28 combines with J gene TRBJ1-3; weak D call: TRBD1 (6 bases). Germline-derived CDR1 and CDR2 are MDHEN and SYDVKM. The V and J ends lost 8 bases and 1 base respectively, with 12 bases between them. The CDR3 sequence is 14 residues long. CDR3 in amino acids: CASWEQGSGNTIYF. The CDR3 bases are TGTGCCAGCTGGGAACAGGGTTCTGGAAACACCATATATTTT.

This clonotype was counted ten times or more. CDR3 residues: CAIGSGKDRADTQYF. CDR3 nucleotide sequence: TGTGCCATCGGCTCGGGGAAAGACAGGGCAGATACGCAGTATTTT. This chain links TRBV10-3 with TRBJ2-3; 7 bases are shared with TRBD1. The CDR3 has 15 residues. Per the germline V gene, CDR1 is ENHRY and CDR2 is SYGVKD. The ends lost 8 bases at V and 4 bases at J; junction bases unmatched: 12.

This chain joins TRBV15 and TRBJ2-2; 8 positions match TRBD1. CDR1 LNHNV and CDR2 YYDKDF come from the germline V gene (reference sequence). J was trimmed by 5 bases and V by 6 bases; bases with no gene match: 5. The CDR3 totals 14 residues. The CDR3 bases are TGTGCCACCAGAAGACAGGGGTATACCGGGGAGCTGTTTTTT. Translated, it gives CATRRQGYTGELFF.

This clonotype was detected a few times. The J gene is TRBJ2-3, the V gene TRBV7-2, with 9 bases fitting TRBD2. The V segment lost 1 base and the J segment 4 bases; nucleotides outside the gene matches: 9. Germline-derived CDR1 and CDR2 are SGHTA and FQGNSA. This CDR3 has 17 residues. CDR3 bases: TGTGCCAGCAGCTTAGTTTTGGGCGGGGGGGCGTCAGATACGCAGTATTTT. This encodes CASSLVLGGGASDTQYF.

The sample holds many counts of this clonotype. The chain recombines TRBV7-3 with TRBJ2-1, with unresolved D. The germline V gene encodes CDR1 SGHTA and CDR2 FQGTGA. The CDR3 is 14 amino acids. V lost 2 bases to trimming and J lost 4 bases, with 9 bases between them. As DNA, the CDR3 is TGTGCCAGCAGCTTATTAGGGTCTTACAATGAGCAGTTCTTC. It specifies CASSLLGSYNEQFF.